Each of the 31 T cell receptor beta chains below was sequenced from the same sample in a study of shared clonotypes between healthy human individuals (dated by TCRdb to about 2020). The library was produced with the immunoSEQ multiplex PCR assay. TCRdb mirrors the immuneACCESS table, restricted to in-frame sequences. Some clones are absent from its copies; in checked studies, under half trace to an unresolved V gene, and the reason for the others is unknown. Present in this sample are around 1,000,000 clones, 77% of which were seen just once. Of the sample, almost 0.9% falls within the top ten clones. Sequencing used memory CD4+ T cells from PBMCs. The cell subset or site tag for this specimen amounts to: CD45RA-negative fraction. The receptors shown here come from a man between 18 and 29 years old in good health. Some clones in this sample may be carry-over from other donors' samples.

V gene TRBV30 combines with J gene TRBJ2-7; no reliable D call. CDR3 size: 11 residues. The germline V and J ends were trimmed by 1 base and 3 bases, with 4 bases remaining between them. Germline CDR1 GTSNPN, CDR2 SVGIG (reference sequence). The chain's CDR3 is CAWSAFYEQYF. In DNA form, the CDR3 reads TGTGCCTGGAGTGCCTTCTACGAGCAGTACTTC.

The V call is TRBV4-1, the J call TRBJ1-1, with D uncertain. V dropped 0 bases and J dropped 5 bases, with 13 bases sitting between them. Germline V gene sequence: CDR1 MGHRA, CDR2 YSYEKL. This CDR3 is 15 amino acids long. The CDR3 DNA reads TGCGCCAGCAGCCAAGAGGCGAGGCCGAGGACTGAAGCTTTCTTT. This encodes CASSQEARPRTEAFF.

This sequence joins TRBV7-2 and TRBJ2-1, with 11 bases fitting TRBD2. V lost 1 base to trimming and J lost 1 base; unmatched junction nucleotides: 9. This CDR3 is 19 amino acids long. Germline V gene data show CDR1 as SGHTA and CDR2 as FQGNSA. The CDR3, as DNA: TGTGCCAGCAGCTTAGATTTGGCTAGCGGGAGGAGGTCCTACAATGAGCAGTTCTTC. Protein: CASSLDLASGRRSYNEQFF. The complete variable domain, with remaining parts taken from reference TRBV7-2 and TRBJ2-1, reads GAGVSQSPSNKVTEKGKDVELRCDPISGHTALYWYRQSLGQGLEFLIYFQGNSAPDKSGLPSDRFSAERTGGSVSTLTIQRTQQEDSAVYLCASSLDLASGRRSYNEQFFGPGTRLTVL.

The V and J genes are TRBV4-1 and TRBJ1-1; D perhaps matches TRBD1 (5 bases). The CDR3 covers 17 residues. V shed 5 bases and J shed 0 bases, with 19 bases lying between them. Germline V lookup: CDR1 MGHRA, CDR2 YSYEKL. The CDR3 spells CASSSRDSTYMNTEAFF. For the CDR3, the DNA is TGCGCCAGCAGCTCGCGGGACTCTACTTATATGAACACTGAAGCTTTCTTT.

A word on this clone: The same CDR3 can be traced to other DNA sequences in this sample. The CDR3: CSVEALGTGGTDTQYF. The CDR3 nucleotides are TGCAGCGTTGAAGCACTGGGGACAGGCGGCACAGATACGCAGTATTTT. V is TRBV29-1 and J is TRBJ2-3, with TRBD1 identical over 8 bases. CDR3 length: 16 amino acids. Germline V CDR1 and CDR2: SQVTM, ANQGSEA. Losses at the gene ends were 1 base for V and 1 base for J; bases not matched to a gene: 7.

The V call is TRBV7-3, the J call TRBJ2-3; 12 bases are a match to TRBD2. The CDR3 spans 16 residues. The germline V gene encodes CDR1 SGHTA and CDR2 FQGTGA. Losses at the gene ends were 5 bases for V and 0 bases for J; bases not matched to a gene: 3. This chain's CDR3 is CASSTGLAGSTDTQYF. In nucleotides, the CDR3 is TGTGCCAGCAGCACCGGACTAGCGGGGAGCACAGATACGCAGTATTTT.

A word on this clone: The same CDR3 is also encoded by other DNA sequences in this sample. The CDR3 DNA follows: TGCGCCAGCAGCCTGGGGACGGGGAACACTGAAGCTTTCTTT. It translates to CASSLGTGNTEAFF. This chain links TRBV5-1 with TRBJ1-1; possibly TRBD1 for D (5 bases). Germline lookup yields CDR1 SGHRS and CDR2 YFSETQ. This CDR3 contains 14 residues. Trimming left V 4 bases short and J 1 base short, with 11 bases between.

V usage is TRBV11-2 and J usage is TRBJ2-5, with 15 bases lining up with TRBD2. The trim removed 3 bases at V and 4 bases at J, leaving 6 bases unmatched. From germline, CDR1 is SGHAT and CDR2 FQNNGV. The CDR3 loop spans 17 amino acids. CDR3 bases: TGTGCCAGCAGCTTTGGACTAGCGGGAGGGCGGGCAGAGACCCAGTACTTC. It encodes CASSFGLAGGRAETQYF.

This chain's CDR3 is CASSLDIPDNEQFF. The CDR3 DNA is TGTGCCAGCAGCTTAGACATCCCTGACAATGAGCAGTTCTTC. The V gene is TRBV7-2, the J gene TRBJ2-1; D call uncertain. Trimming took off 1 base at V and 5 bases at J, with 9 bases between the two ends. There are 14 residues in the CDR3. The germline gives CDR1 SGHTA, CDR2 FQGNSA.

The gene calls are TRBV6-1 and TRBJ2-3; D is ambiguous. The CDR3 contains 12 residues. Trimming took 6 bases from V and 6 from J, leaving 10 bases between them. Germline CDR1 and CDR2: MNHNS and SASEGT. CDR3 in DNA: TGTGCCAGCAGCTTTGGCTCCGATACGCAGTATTTT. Its protein is CASSFGSDTQYF.

The chain has TRBV6-5 and TRBJ2-3, with D tentatively TRBD2 (6 bases). Germline V gene data show CDR1 as MNHEY and CDR2 as SVGAGI. V was cut by 7 bases and J by 9 bases, with 20 bases left in between. The CDR3 is 14 residues long. CDR3 sequence (DNA): TGTGCCAGCATGAGCGGAGGGCCCGGAGGGACGCAGTATTTT. It yields the protein CASMSGGPGGTQYF.

This chain connects TRBV15 to TRBJ1-3; 9 nucleotides line up with TRBD1. The CDR3 loop spans 17 amino acids. Germline trimming cut 0 bases from V and 3 bases from J; bases unmatched to any gene: 6. The germline gives CDR1 LNHNV, CDR2 YYDKDF (reference sequence). The CDR3 bases are TGTGCCACCAGCAGAGATCTCCAGGACAGGGGTGGAAACACCATATATTTT. Translation: CATSRDLQDRGGNTIYF.

The V and J genes are TRBV2 and TRBJ1-3, with 9 bases fitting TRBD1. V gave up 5 bases and J gave up 0 bases; unmatched junction bases: 5. This CDR3 spans 16 amino acids. CDR1 is SNHLY, CDR2 FYNNEI, per germline. The CDR3 sequence is CASSRQGGTSGNTIYF. The CDR3 DNA is TGTGCCAGCAGTCGACAGGGGGGGACCTCTGGAAACACCATATATTTT.

In its sample, this clone was seen a few times. The rearrangement links TRBV13 to TRBJ1-1, with D uncertain. The CDR3 length is 14 residues. Germline V gives CDR1 PRHDT, CDR2 FYEKMQ (reference sequence). Trimming pared 1 base from V and 7 bases from J, leaving 13 bases between. The CDR3 coding sequence is TGTGCCAGCAGCTTAGTGGGGAGGGATGGTGAAGCTTTCTTT. It translates to CASSLVGRDGEAFF.

This clone was seen only once. CDR3 coding DNA: TGTGCCAGTAGTAGGGCCCCCGCTCCTGGGGCCAACGTCCTGACTTTC. Protein: CASSRAPAPGANVLTF. This sequence joins TRBV19 and TRBJ2-6; no reliable D call. Germline CDR1 reads LNHDA; CDR2 reads SQIVND (reference sequence). The V end lost 4 bases, the J end lost 2 bases, and 12 bases lay between the germline ends. This CDR3 comprises 16 residues.

This clone was observed a single time. V gene TRBV7-3 combines with J gene TRBJ2-7; 11 positions match TRBD1. V was clipped by 2 bases and J by 2 bases; unmatched bases: 5. Looked up from germline, CDR1 is SGHTA and CDR2 is FQGTGA. The CDR3 runs 16 residues. The CDR3 DNA sequence: TGTGCCAGCAGCTTAGCCCCGGGACAGGGGGCCTACGAGCAGTACTTC. This translates into CASSLAPGQGAYEQYF.

This clone came up a few times. This specimen includes other DNA sequences encoding the same CDR3. The V gene is TRBV11-2, the J gene TRBJ1-5; D unresolved. V shed 1 base and J shed 3 bases, with 10 bases lying between them. This CDR3 is 15 amino acids long. Per the germline V gene, CDR1 is SGHAT and CDR2 is FQNNGV. This CDR3 reads CASSLVGGSNQPQHF. The CDR3 nucleotides are TGTGCCAGCAGCTTAGTCGGCGGATCCAATCAGCCCCAGCATTTT.

The genes are TRBV4-1 and TRBJ1-5; no definite D call. V shed 4 bases and J shed 4 bases, with 14 bases lying between them. Germline V gene lookup returns CDR1 MGHRA and CDR2 YSYEKL. The CDR3 totals 15 residues. The CDR3 reads CASSPGWLVNQPQHF. The DNA for the CDR3 is TGCGCCAGCAGCCCTGGTTGGCTGGTGAATCAGCCCCAGCATTTT.

The chain recombines TRBV4-3 with TRBJ2-1; perhaps TRBD1 as D (6 bases). This CDR3 contains 16 residues. The germline gives CDR1 LGHNA, CDR2 YSLEER. Trimming stripped 2 bases from V and 4 bases from J, with 15 bases between. The CDR3 loop is CASSQSPRGEYNEQFF. The CDR3 region has the DNA TGCGCCAGCAGCCAAAGCCCCAGGGGTGAATACAATGAGCAGTTCTTC.

This clone was detected only a few times. The chain couples TRBV19 to TRBJ2-3; TRBD1 matches 8 bases. The CDR3 extends over 16 amino acids. With 6 bases clipped from V and 0 bases from J, the junction kept 8 bases outside the gene matches. Germline loops: CDR1 LNHDA, CDR2 SQIVND (reference sequence). The DNA of the CDR3 is TGTGCCAGTAGAAGGTGGGGACAGGCTAGCACAGATACGCAGTATTTT. Translation: CASRRWGQASTDTQYF.

The rearrangement links TRBV18 to TRBJ2-5; 7 nucleotides line up with TRBD1. Germline loops: CDR1 KGHSH, CDR2 LQKENI. This CDR3 contains 13 residues. J gave up 5 bases and V 5 bases, and 5 bases lay outside the gene matches. The CDR3 DNA is TGTGCCAGCTCAGCGACAGGGTGGGAGACCCAGTACTTC. This codes for CASSATGWETQYF.

The gene calls are TRBV7-3 and TRBJ2-3; no firm D call. The ends were cut back, 1 base at V and 5 bases at J, with 4 bases in the middle. Germline assignment: CDR1 SGHTA and CDR2 FQGTGA. This CDR3 is 12 amino acids long. The CDR3 region is CASSLNRDTQYF. For the CDR3, the DNA is TGTGCCAGCAGCTTAAACCGAGATACGCAGTATTTT.

The rearrangement joins TRBV21-1 to TRBJ1-3; the table's D gene call, TRBD1, was not cross checked with the DNA. TRBV21-1 is tagged as a pseudogene. The CDR3 length is 18 residues. CDR3 protein: CASSKPRTPSNSGNTIYF. The CDR3 bases are TGTGCCAGCAGCAAACCCCGGACACCGAGTAACTCTGGAAACACCATATATTTT.

This chain joins TRBV19 and TRBJ2-5, with a possible D match to TRBD1 (5 bases). V was trimmed by 5 bases and J by 4 bases, leaving 17 bases between them. This CDR3 has 15 amino acids. In germline, CDR1 is LNHDA, CDR2 SQIVND (reference sequence). The CDR3 loop reads CASSALGRETETQYF. CDR3 nucleotides: TGTGCCAGTAGTGCCCTTGGCAGGGAAACAGAGACCCAGTACTTC.

V gene TRBV29-1 combines with J gene TRBJ2-7; 7 bases are shared with TRBD2. This CDR3 is built from 13 residues. Unmatched junction bases numbered 10, after V lost 5 bases and J lost 6 bases. Per the germline V gene, CDR1 is SQVTM and CDR2 is ANQGSEA. The DNA of the CDR3 is TGCAGCGTTCCCGGACTAGAAGCCGGCGAGCAGTACTTC. Amino acid sequence: CSVPGLEAGEQYF.

CDR3 sequence: CASSEGPSLYEQYF. CDR3 bases: TGTGCCAGCAGTGAAGGCCCTAGCCTCTACGAGCAGTACTTC. This chain links TRBV6-1 with TRBJ2-7, with D perhaps TRBD2 (5 bases). The germline CDR1 and CDR2 sequences are MNHNS and SASEGT. The CDR3 spans 14 residues. Between the trimmed V and J ends, which lost 1 base and 3 bases, there was a span of 10 bases.

The chain carries TRBV11-2 and TRBJ2-1; perhaps TRBD2 as D (5 bases). The germline V gene encodes CDR1 SGHAT and CDR2 FQNNGV. Trimming removed 1 base from V and 6 bases from J, with 16 bases in between. This CDR3 is 16 amino acids long. DNA for the CDR3: TGTGCCAGCAGCTTAGGGGCTAGCTGGCATAGCAATGAGCAGTTCTTC. This codes for CASSLGASWHSNEQFF.

This chain links TRBV28 with TRBJ1-4; D perhaps matches TRBD1 (5 bases). The CDR3 spans 14 residues. Germline V lookup: CDR1 MDHEN, CDR2 SYDVKM. V was shortened by 8 bases and J by 5 bases, with 15 bases between the two germline ends. Here the CDR3 DNA reads TGTGCCAGCGGGGGGACGTCTTTCAATGAAAAACTGTTTTTT. Translation: CASGGTSFNEKLFF.

This clone was seen a few times. The V call is TRBV5-1, the J call TRBJ1-4, with D tentatively TRBD1 (6 bases). This CDR3 contains 14 residues. CDR1 and CDR2 (germline): SGHRS, YFSETQ. Between the trimmed V and J ends, which lost 5 bases and 12 bases, there was a span of 20 bases. Here the CDR3 DNA reads TGCGCCAGCAGAATGAACGAGGGGGGTGCCCAACTGTTTTTT. Its translation is CASRMNEGGAQLFF.

The chain links TRBV9 to TRBJ2-1; 12 bases map to TRBD2. CDR3 length: 17 amino acids. Germline trimming cut 0 bases from V and 9 bases from J; bases unmatched to any gene: 10. CDR1 SGDLS and CDR2 YYNGEE come from the germline V gene. CDR3 region: CASSVDMTSGSRIEQFF. DNA of the CDR3: TGTGCCAGCAGCGTAGATATGACTAGCGGGAGTCGGATTGAGCAGTTCTTC.

The CDR3 bases are TGCGCCAGCAGCTTGGCCTGGACCAGCTCCTACGAGCAGTACTTC. As protein: CASSLAWTSSYEQYF. The gene calls are TRBV5-1 and TRBJ2-7; D uncertain. The CDR3 spans 15 residues. Germline V lookup: CDR1 SGHRS, CDR2 YFSETQ. Trimming pared 0 bases from V and 0 bases from J, leaving 10 bases between. The whole variable domain, remainder taken from reference TRBV5-1 and TRBJ2-7, is KAGVTQTPRYLIKTRGQQVTLSCSPISGHRSVSWYQQTPGQGLQFLFEYFSETQRNKGNFPGRFSGRQFSNSRSEMNVSTLELGDSALYLCASSLAWTSSYEQYFGPGTRLTVT.